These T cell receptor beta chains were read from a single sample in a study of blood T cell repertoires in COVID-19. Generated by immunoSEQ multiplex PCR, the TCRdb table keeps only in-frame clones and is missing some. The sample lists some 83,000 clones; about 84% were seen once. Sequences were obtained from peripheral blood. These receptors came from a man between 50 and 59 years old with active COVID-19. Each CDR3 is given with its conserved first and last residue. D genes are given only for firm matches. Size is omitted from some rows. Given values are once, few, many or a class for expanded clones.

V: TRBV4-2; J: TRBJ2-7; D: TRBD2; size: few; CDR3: CASSPASGSAGPVHEQYF; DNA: TGTGCCAGCAGCCCCGCGTCTGGATCAGCGGGGCCCGTCCACGAGCAGTACTTC
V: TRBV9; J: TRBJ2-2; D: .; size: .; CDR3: CASSVGGKGTGELFF; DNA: TGTGCCAGCAGCGTAGGCGGGAAGGGCACCGGGGAGCTGTTTTTT
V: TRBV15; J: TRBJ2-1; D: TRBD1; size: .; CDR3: CATSSDAGGTGDNEQFF; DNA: TGTGCCACCAGCAGTGATGCTGGCGGGACAGGGGACAATGAGCAGTTCTTC
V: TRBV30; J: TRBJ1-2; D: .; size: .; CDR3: CAWSAQTTGYGYTF; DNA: TGTGCCTGGAGTGCTCAAACGACAGGCTATGGCTACACCTTC
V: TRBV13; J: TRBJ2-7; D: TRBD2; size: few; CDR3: CASSLGGGSGAYEQYF; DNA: TGTGCCAGCAGCTTAGGAGGCGGGAGTGGTGCCTACGAGCAGTACTTC
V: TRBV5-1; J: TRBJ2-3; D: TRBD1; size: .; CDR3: CASSPRTGGSTDTQYF; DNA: TGCGCCAGCAGCCCCCGGACAGGGGGGAGCACAGATACGCAGTATTTT
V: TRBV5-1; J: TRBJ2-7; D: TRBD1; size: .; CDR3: CASSLALGTGSDEQYF; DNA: TGCGCCAGCAGCTTGGCCCTAGGGACAGGGTCCGACGAGCAGTACTTC
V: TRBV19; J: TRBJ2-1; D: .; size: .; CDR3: CASSLQDGSRLGYNEQFF; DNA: TGTGCCAGTAGTCTACAGGACGGGTCGAGGCTGGGGTACAATGAGCAGTTCTTC
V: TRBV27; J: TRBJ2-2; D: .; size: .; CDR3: CASSLFYSNTGELFF; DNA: TGTGCCAGCAGTTTATTCTATTCGAACACCGGGGAGCTGTTTTTT
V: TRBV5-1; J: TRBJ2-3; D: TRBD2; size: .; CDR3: CASRGELWGLAGGSAGPQYF; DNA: TGCGCCAGCAGAGGGGAACTATGGGGACTAGCGGGAGGGTCCGCCGGACCGCAGTATTTT
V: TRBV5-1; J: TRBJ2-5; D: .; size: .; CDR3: CASKDNQETQYF; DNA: TGCGCCAGCAAAGACAATCAAGAGACCCAGTACTTC
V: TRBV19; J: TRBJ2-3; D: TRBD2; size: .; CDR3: CASGKGLAGGRSDTQYF; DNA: TGTGCCAGTGGCAAGGGACTAGCGGGGGGTCGGAGCGATACGCAGTATTTT
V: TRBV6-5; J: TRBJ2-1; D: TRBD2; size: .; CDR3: CATSKGLADYNEQFF; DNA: TGTGCCACCTCAAAAGGACTAGCGGATTACAATGAGCAGTTCTTC
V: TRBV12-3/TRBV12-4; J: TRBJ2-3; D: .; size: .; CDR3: CASSQAPHTQYF; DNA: TGTGCCAGCAGTCAGGCCCCCCATACGCAGTATTTT
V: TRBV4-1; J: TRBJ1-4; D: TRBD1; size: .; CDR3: CASSEGDRDEKLFF; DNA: TGCGCCAGCAGCGAAGGGGACAGGGATGAAAAACTGTTTTTT
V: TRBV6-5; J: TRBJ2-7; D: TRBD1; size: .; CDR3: CASSYSTGGIYEQYF; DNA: TGTGCCAGCAGTTACTCGACAGGGGGCATCTACGAGCAGTACTTC
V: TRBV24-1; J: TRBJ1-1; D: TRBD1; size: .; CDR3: CATSQGGNTEAFF; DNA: TGTGCCACCAGTCAGGGGGGGAACACTGAAGCTTTCTTT
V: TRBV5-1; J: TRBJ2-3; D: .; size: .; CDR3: CASSLPETAYTQYF; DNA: TGCGCCAGCAGCCTGCCCGAGACAGCGTATACGCAGTATTTT
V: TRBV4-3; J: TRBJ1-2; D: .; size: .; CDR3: CASTQDRNYGYTF; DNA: TGCGCCAGCACTCAGGACAGAAACTATGGCTACACCTTC
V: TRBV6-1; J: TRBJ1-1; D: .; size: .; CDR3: CASSEGPGVVAEAFF; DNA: TGTGCCAGCAGTGAAGGTCCAGGTGTGGTGGCTGAAGCTTTCTTT
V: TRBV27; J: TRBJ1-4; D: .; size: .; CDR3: CASRGGSGTVNEKLFF; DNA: TGTGCCAGCAGGGGGGGGTCCGGGACGGTTAATGAAAAACTGTTTTTT
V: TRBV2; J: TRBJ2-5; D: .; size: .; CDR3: CASSDRTIQETQYF; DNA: TGTGCCAGCAGCGATAGGACTATTCAAGAGACCCAGTACTTC
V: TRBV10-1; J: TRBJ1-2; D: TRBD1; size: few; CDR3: CASSPRGPNYGYTF; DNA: TGCGCCAGCAGCCCAAGGGGGCCTAACTATGGCTACACCTTC
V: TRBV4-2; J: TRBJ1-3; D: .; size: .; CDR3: CASSQRQGFSGNTIYF; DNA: TGTGCCAGCAGCCAAAGGCAGGGCTTCTCTGGAAACACCATATATTTT
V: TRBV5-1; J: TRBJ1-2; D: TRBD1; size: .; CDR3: CASSSLDRGGGYTF; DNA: TGCGCCAGCAGCTCTTTGGACAGGGGCGGTGGCTACACCTTC
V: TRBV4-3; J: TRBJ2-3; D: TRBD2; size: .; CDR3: CASSRGTSGGRVTDTQYF; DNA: TGCGCCAGCAGCCGAGGGACTAGCGGGGGGCGGGTCACAGATACGCAGTATTTT
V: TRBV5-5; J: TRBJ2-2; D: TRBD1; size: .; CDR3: CASRLSPPPGQGAGELFF; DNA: TGTGCCAGTAGGTTGTCTCCTCCCCCGGGACAGGGTGCCGGGGAGCTGTTTTTT
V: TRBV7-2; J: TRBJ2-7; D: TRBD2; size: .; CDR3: CASSLAPSTRGGRSYEQYF; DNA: TGTGCCAGCAGCTTAGCCCCTTCCACCCGCGGGGGGCGATCCTACGAGCAGTACTTC
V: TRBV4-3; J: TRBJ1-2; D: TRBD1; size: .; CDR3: CASSQGGTGLANYGYTF; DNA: TGCGCCAGCAGCCAAGGGGGGACAGGACTAGCTAACTATGGCTACACCTTC
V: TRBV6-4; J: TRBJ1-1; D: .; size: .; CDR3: CASSSQGSNTEAFF; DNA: TGTGCCAGCAGTTCGCAGGGATCCAACACTGAAGCTTTCTTT
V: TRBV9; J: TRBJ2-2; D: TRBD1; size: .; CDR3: CASSDRDRSTGELFF; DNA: TGTGCCAGCAGCGACCGGGACAGGAGCACCGGGGAGCTGTTTTTT
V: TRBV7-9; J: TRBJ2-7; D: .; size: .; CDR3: CASSPRTVSEQYF; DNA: TGTGCCAGCAGCCCCCGAACAGTCAGCGAGCAGTACTTC
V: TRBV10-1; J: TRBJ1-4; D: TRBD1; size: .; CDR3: CASRGQGLNEKLFF; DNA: TGCGCCAGCAGGGGACAGGGACTTAATGAAAAACTGTTTTTT
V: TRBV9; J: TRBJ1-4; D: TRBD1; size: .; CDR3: CASSGTGTATNEKLFF; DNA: TGTGCCAGCAGCGGGACCGGGACAGCAACTAATGAAAAACTGTTTTTT
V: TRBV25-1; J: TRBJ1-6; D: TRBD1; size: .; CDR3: CASRGQGASSPLHF; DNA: TGTGCCAGTCGGGGTCAGGGGGCGAGTTCACCCCTCCACTTT
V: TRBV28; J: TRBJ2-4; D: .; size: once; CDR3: CASTTTGKENIQYF; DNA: TGTGCCAGCACCACTACAGGAAAAGAAAACATTCAGTACTTC
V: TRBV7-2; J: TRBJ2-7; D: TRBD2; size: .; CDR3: CASSSPASGADYEQYF; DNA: TGTGCCAGCAGCTCGCCGGCTAGCGGGGCTGACTACGAGCAGTACTTC
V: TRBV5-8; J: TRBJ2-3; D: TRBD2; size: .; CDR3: CASSFRTSGVRETQYF; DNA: TGTGCCAGCAGCTTCCGGACTAGCGGGGTCCGGGAAACGCAGTATTTT
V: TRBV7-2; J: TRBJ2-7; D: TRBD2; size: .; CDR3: CASSLGAGGAYEQYF; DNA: TGTGCCAGCAGCCTGGGAGCGGGGGGGGCCTACGAGCAGTACTTC
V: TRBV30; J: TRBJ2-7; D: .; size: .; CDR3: CAWSDPPGSYEQYF; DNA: TGTGCCTGGAGTGACCCCCCCGGCTCCTACGAGCAGTACTTC
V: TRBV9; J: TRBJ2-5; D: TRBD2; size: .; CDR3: CASSVGTSSETQYF; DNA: TGTGCCAGCAGCGTAGGGACTAGCTCAGAGACCCAGTACTTC
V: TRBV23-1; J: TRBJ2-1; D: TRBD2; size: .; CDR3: CASTSGPLWDEQFF; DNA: TGCGCCAGCACTAGCGGGCCCCTTTGGGATGAGCAGTTCTTC
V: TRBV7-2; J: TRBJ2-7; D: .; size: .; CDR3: CASSLTSLSRREQYF; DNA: TGTGCCAGCAGCTTGACGAGCTTATCCCGGAGGGAGCAGTACTTC
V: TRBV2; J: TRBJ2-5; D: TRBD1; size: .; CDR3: CASSSDRVETQYF; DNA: TGTGCCAGCAGTTCTGACAGGGTGGAGACCCAGTACTTC
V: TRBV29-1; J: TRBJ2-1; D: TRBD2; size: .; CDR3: CSVDSGGLEQFF; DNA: TGCAGCGTTGACAGCGGGGGACTCGAGCAGTTCTTC
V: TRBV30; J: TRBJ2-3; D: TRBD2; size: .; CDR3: CAWRTAGGTDTQYF; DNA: TGTGCCTGGAGAACAGCGGGGGGCACAGATACGCAGTATTTT
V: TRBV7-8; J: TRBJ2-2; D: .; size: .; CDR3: CASSPLGSGELFF; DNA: TGTGCCAGCAGCCCCCTGGGCAGCGGGGAGCTGTTTTTT
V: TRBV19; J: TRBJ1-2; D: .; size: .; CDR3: CASTFGRLGYTF; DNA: TGTGCCAGTACCTTCGGCAGGCTCGGCTACACCTTC
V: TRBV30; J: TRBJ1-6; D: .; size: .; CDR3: CAWSGDNTSPLHF; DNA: TGTGCCTGGAGCGGGGACAATACCTCACCCCTCCACTTT